This TCR beta chain was sequenced during a study of CD4 T cells in relation to SARS-CoV-2 and coronaviruses. Across the study: Controls used an HIV-1 Nef peptide pool or no peptide.

The protocol was immunoSEQ multiplex PCR, while the TCRdb copy is restricted to in-frame clones and leaves out a portion. The repertoire holds tens of thousands of clones, with 65% to 85% as singletons. Germline CDR1 is ENHRY and CDR2 is SYGVKD. V trimming: 10 bases; J trimming: 1 base; junction bases outside the gene matches: 8. There are 15 residues in the CDR3. A note on this clone: Antigen unknown.

CD4+ T cells from unexposed donors were obtained before the COVID-19 pandemic (2011-2018). The cells were cultured for about ten days before CD4+ T cells were isolated. PBMCs were plated at some 2 million per well in IL-2-containing medium. The sequencing sample was made of CD4+ T cells from PBMCs, cultured in vitro. This receptor was taken from a human donor in good health. The J gene is TRBJ1-3, the V gene TRBV10-3; 9 bases agree with TRBD1. CDR3 sequence: CATLDRGYSGNTIYF. The CDR3 DNA reads TGTGCCACCTTAGACAGGGGGTATTCTGGAAACACCATATATTTT.